The clone carrying this T cell receptor beta chain was picked up one time. What it recognizes is unknown. Unmatched junction bases numbered 6, after V lost 2 bases and J lost 8 bases. This CDR3 has 15 residues. In germline, CDR1 is LNHDA, CDR2 SQIVND (reference sequence). The data stem from a study of T cell responses to AZD1222 COVID-19 vaccine. The overall study: Analyses pooled second doses at about 4 or about 12 weeks. Study-wide results and caveats: Reports say nearly half of spike-specific TCRs go after unmutated variant regions. Spike-specific TCR breadth and depth grew following two AZD1222 doses.

Clones were sequenced by immunoSEQ multiplex PCR, and TCRdb holds only the in-frame ones, with some missing. Seen here are 170,000 or so clones, 75% to 90% observed once, and the top ten hold less than 3%. This chain connects TRBV19 to TRBJ2-1, with 10 positions matching TRBD2. The sequenced sample was peripheral blood, obtained on day 0 of AZD1222 vaccination. The TCR originated in an adult in good health. This CDR3 reads CASSIRALAGDEQFF. The DNA for the CDR3 is TGTGCCAGTAGTATAAGGGCGCTAGCGGGAGATGAGCAGTTCTTC.